This T cell receptor (beta chain) comes out of a study of blood T cell repertoires in COVID-19. About the study: Samples representing acute and convalescent COVID-19 were sourced from the United States, Italy and Spain. T cells, B-cell-depleted T cells, or PBMCs provided the cDNA or gDNA that served as material.

Per the study methods: Nucleated cell counts were estimated from reference gene primer amplification. TCRdb's table, derived via immunoSEQ multiplex PCR, lists solely in-frame clones and lacks some. The DNA gave D and trimming, while V, J and clone size come from that table. The sample includes 73,000 or so clones, less than 75% seen only once; the top ten take approximately 20%. Germline CDR1 MNHEY, CDR2 SVGAGI. The CDR3 has 15 amino acids. The trim removed 4 bases at V and 0 bases at J, leaving 1 base unmatched. This chain uses TRBV6-5 with TRBJ2-2; 8 positions agree with TRBD1. This clonotype originated in a man aged 55 to 70 with acute or convalescent COVID-19. The sample taken for sequencing was peripheral blood. CDR3 coding DNA: TGTGCCAGCAGTTCGGACAGGGCGAACACCGGGGAGCTGTTTTTT. As protein: CASSSDRANTGELFF.